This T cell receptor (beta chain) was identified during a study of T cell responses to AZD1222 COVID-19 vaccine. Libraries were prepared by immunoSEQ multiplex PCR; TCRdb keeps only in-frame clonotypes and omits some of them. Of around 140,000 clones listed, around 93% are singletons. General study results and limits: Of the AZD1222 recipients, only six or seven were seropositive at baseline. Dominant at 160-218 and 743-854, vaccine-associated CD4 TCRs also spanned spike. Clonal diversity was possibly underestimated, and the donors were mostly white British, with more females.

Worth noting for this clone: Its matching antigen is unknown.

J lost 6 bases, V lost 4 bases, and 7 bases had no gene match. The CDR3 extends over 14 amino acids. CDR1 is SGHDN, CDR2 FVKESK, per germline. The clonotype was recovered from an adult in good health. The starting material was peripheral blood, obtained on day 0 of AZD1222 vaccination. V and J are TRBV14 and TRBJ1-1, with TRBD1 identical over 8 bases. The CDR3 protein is CASSLRTGQAEAFF. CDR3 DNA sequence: TGTGCCAGCAGCCTCCGGACAGGGCAGGCTGAAGCTTTCTTT.